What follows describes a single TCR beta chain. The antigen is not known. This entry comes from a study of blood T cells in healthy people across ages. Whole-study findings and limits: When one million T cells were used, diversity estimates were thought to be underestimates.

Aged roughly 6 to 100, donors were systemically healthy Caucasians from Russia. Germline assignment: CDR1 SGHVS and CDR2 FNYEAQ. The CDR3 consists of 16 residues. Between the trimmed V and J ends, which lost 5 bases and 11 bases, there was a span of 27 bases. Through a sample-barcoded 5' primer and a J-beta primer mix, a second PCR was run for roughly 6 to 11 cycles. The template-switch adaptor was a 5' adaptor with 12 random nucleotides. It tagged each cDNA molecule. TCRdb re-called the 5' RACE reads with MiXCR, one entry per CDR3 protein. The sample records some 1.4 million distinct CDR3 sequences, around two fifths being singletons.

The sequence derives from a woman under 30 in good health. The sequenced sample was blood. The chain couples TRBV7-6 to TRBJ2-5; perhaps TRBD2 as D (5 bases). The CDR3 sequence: CASSPHPDSDYNEQYF. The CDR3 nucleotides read TGTGCCAGCAGCCCCCACCCGGACTCCGATTACAATGAGCAGTACTTC. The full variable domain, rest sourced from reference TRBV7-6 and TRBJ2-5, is GAGVSQSPRYKVTKRGQDVALRCDPISGHVSLYWYRQALGQGPEFLTYFNYEAQQDKSGLPNDRFSAERPEGSISTLTIQRTEQRDSAMYRCASSPHPDSDYNEQYFGPGTRLLVL.